A single sample is the source of the 22 T cell receptor beta chains below, sequenced in a study of identical twins' blood T cells. TCRdb reanalysed the 5' RACE reads using MiXCR and keeps one entry per CDR3 protein. The data hold a few hundred thousand distinct CDR3 sequences, with under 30% observed a single time. Material: PBMCs. These receptors were taken from a woman aged 18 to 50 in good health.

The chain links TRBV7-9 to TRBJ1-4; unclear D gene. Germline values: CDR1 SEHNR, CDR2 FQNEAQ (reference sequence). The V gene lost 4 bases and the J gene lost 2 bases, with 5 bases spanning the gap. This CDR3 spans 13 amino acids. The CDR3, as DNA: TGTGCCAGCAGCTGGGGTACTAATGAAAAACTGTTTTTT. This gives the protein CASSWGTNEKLFF.

This chain uses TRBV28 with TRBJ1-5, with TRBD1 as a possible D gene (6 bases). CDR1 MDHEN and CDR2 SYDVKM come from the germline V gene. Trimming removed 6 bases from V and 11 bases from J, with 23 bases in between. CDR3 length: 15 amino acids. DNA of the CDR3: TGTGCCAGCAGGCCTCATGACAGGAGTATACCAGCCCAGCATTTT. As protein: CASRPHDRSIPAQHF.

This chain connects TRBV6-5 to TRBJ1-1; 8 bases are a match to TRBD1. Trimming took 0 bases from V and 0 from J; bases not matched to a gene: 0. Germline CDR1 MNHEY, CDR2 SVGAGI. There are 15 residues in the CDR3. The CDR3 here is CASSYSTGVNTEAFF. Here the CDR3 DNA reads TGTGCCAGCAGTTACTCGACAGGGGTGAACACTGAAGCTTTCTTT.

This clonotype was observed a handful of times. The rearrangement joins TRBV19 to TRBJ2-7; maybe TRBD1 (5 bases). V lost 6 bases, J lost 5 bases, and 20 bases lay in between. Germline assignment: CDR1 LNHDA and CDR2 SQIVND (reference sequence). This CDR3 region has 15 residues. CDR3 amino acids: CASSPLREVSDEQYF. The CDR3 region has the DNA TGTGCCAGTAGCCCACTCAGGGAAGTGAGCGACGAGCAGTACTTC.

V usage is TRBV7-3 and J usage is TRBJ2-1; 13 positions match TRBD2. Losses at the gene ends were 0 bases for V and 3 bases for J; bases not matched to a gene: 5. The CDR3 loop spans 18 amino acids. Germline CDR1 is SGHTA and CDR2 is FQGTGA. CDR3 amino acids: CASSLTTSGGANYNEQFF. DNA of the CDR3: TGTGCCAGCAGCTTAACAACTAGCGGGGGGGCAAACTACAATGAGCAGTTCTTC. Looking up the rest from reference TRBV7-3 and TRBJ2-1 gives the full variable domain: GAGVSQTPSNKVTEKGKYVELRCDPISGHTALYWYRQSLGQGPEFLIYFQGTGAADDSGLPNDRFFAVRPEGSVSTLKIQRTERGDSAVYLCASSLTTSGGANYNEQFFGPGTRLTVL.

This sequence joins TRBV19 and TRBJ2-7; 9 nucleotides line up with TRBD2. CDR3 size: 13 residues. Looked up from germline, CDR1 is LNHDA and CDR2 is SQIVND (reference sequence). The V and J ends lost 3 bases and 5 bases, in that order; junction bases with no gene match: 2. The DNA of the CDR3 is TGTGCCAGTAGTATGACTAGCGGCAACGAGCAGTACTTC. This gives the protein CASSMTSGNEQYF. The full variable domain, completed using reference TRBV19 and TRBJ2-7, is DGGITQSPKYLFRKEGQNVTLSCEQNLNHDAMYWYRQDPGQGLRLIYYSQIVNDFQKGDIAEGYSVSREKKESFPLTVTSAQKNPTAFYLCASSMTSGNEQYFGPGTRLTVT.

The gene calls are TRBV7-9 and TRBJ1-6; D gene ambiguous. This CDR3 is built from 12 residues. Trimming cost V 6 bases and J 6 bases, with 6 bases left between them. CDR1 is SEHNR, CDR2 FQNEAQ, per germline (reference sequence). Here the CDR3 reads CASRPPNSPLHF. CDR3 DNA: TGTGCCAGCAGGCCCCCTAATTCACCCCTCCACTTT.

This clonotype showed up just a few times. J is TRBJ1-4 and V is TRBV20-1; no firm D call. The CDR3 covers 13 residues. Germline assignment: CDR1 DFQATT and CDR2 SNEGSKA (reference sequence). The germline V and J ends were trimmed by 3 bases and 8 bases, with 13 bases remaining between them. The DNA for the CDR3 is TGCAGTGCTAGGCTACCACTGCTCGAAAAACTGTTTTTT. This encodes CSARLPLLEKLFF.

The table lists this clonotype with a few counts. The chain recombines TRBV29-1 with TRBJ1-1, with D uncertain. The V and J ends lost 4 bases and 0 bases respectively, with 9 bases between them. This CDR3 spans 13 amino acids. The germline V gene has CDR1 SQVTM and CDR2 ANQGSEA. CDR3: CSVVMEMNTEAFF. In DNA, the CDR3 is TGCAGCGTTGTTATGGAGATGAACACTGAAGCTTTCTTT. Full variable domain (outside the CDR3, taken from reference TRBV29-1 and TRBJ1-1): SAVISQKPSRDICQRGTSLTIQCQVDSQVTMMFWYRQQPGQSLTLIATANQGSEATYESGFVIDKFPISRPNLTFSTLTVSNMSPEDSSIYLCSVVMEMNTEAFFGQGTRLTVV.

This clonotype was picked up a small number of times. The J gene is TRBJ2-2, the V gene TRBV11-2; D gene unclear. With 1 base removed from V and 7 bases from J, the gap between germline ends came to 13 bases. CDR1 is SGHAT and CDR2 is FQNNGV in the germline V gene. CDR3 length: 15 residues. Here the CDR3 reads CASSLGTVAGGELFF. Written as DNA, the CDR3 is TGTGCCAGCAGCTTAGGAACGGTAGCCGGCGGGGAGCTGTTTTTT.

The sample holds many counts of this clonotype. J is TRBJ1-1 and V is TRBV6-5; unclear D gene. V was clipped by 4 bases and J by 8 bases, with 14 bases between them. Per the germline V gene, CDR1 is MNHEY and CDR2 is SVGAGI. The CDR3 has 13 residues. CDR3 bases: TGTGCCAGCAGTTGGGGTAATGCACTCGAAGCTTTCTTT. Translated: CASSWGNALEAFF.

The chain has TRBV7-8 and TRBJ1-3; D remains ambiguous. Germline CDR1 reads SGHVS; CDR2 reads FQNEAQ. This CDR3 region has 15 residues. Trimming took off 1 base at V and 3 bases at J, with 10 bases between the two ends. CDR3 loop: CASSLVTGGGNTIYF. The CDR3 DNA is TGTGCCAGCAGCTTAGTGACGGGTGGTGGAAACACCATATATTTT.

About this clonotype itself: At one boundary the junction diverges from the germline segment, which might be a read error. The chain links TRBV5-1 to TRBJ2-1; 9 positions agree with TRBD2. CDR1 and CDR2 from the germline V gene are SGHRS and YFSETQ. The CDR3 totals 17 residues. DNA for the CDR3: TGCGCCAGCAGCTTGGGACTAGCGGACTCCTCCTACAATGAGCAGCTCTTC. Amino acids: CASSLGLADSSYNEQLF.

V gene TRBV20-1 combines with J gene TRBJ1-1, with 9 nucleotides matching TRBD1. V dropped 6 bases and J dropped 5; count of bases not matched to a gene: 13. This CDR3 has 15 amino acids. Germline values: CDR1 DFQATT, CDR2 SNEGSKA (reference sequence). The CDR3 reads CSATLGTGRTTEAFF. The CDR3 coding sequence is TGCAGTGCAACCCTCGGGACAGGGAGAACAACTGAAGCTTTCTTT.

The V call is TRBV5-1, the J call TRBJ2-4; D is unresolved. The CDR3 has 15 residues. Germline-derived CDR1 and CDR2 are SGHRS and YFSETQ. V was shortened by 1 base and J by 1 base, with 9 bases between the two germline ends. The CDR3 here is CASSLSGPAKNIQYF. The CDR3 nucleotides read TGCGCCAGCAGCTTGTCAGGACCCGCCAAAAACATTCAGTACTTC.

This clonotype appeared a few times. The V call is TRBV2, the J call TRBJ2-2, with unresolved D. Germline CDR1 SNHLY, CDR2 FYNNEI. The CDR3 spans 14 residues. The V and J ends lost 7 bases and 8 bases respectively, with 17 bases between them. This CDR3 is CASIRTLSRGELFF. The CDR3 coding sequence is TGTGCCAGCATCCGAACCTTGTCCCGGGGGGAGCTGTTTTTT.

This clonotype was seen more than once but under ten times. The chain employs TRBV29-1 and TRBJ1-1; D is unclear. Germline V lookup: CDR1 SQVTM, CDR2 ANQGSEA. The CDR3 covers 13 residues. The V gene lost 1 base and the J gene lost 1 base, with 7 bases spanning the gap. The CDR3 DNA reads as TGCAGCGTTGAAGTTAGGCAGAACACTGAAGCTTTCTTT. Its translation is CSVEVRQNTEAFF.

This clonotype was detected ten times or more. V is TRBV7-9 and J is TRBJ1-1; D may be TRBD1 (6 bases). V was trimmed by 3 bases and J by 4 bases, leaving 9 bases between them. Germline CDR1 reads SEHNR; CDR2 reads FQNEAQ (reference sequence). The CDR3 has 13 amino acids. The CDR3 is CASSFVRGTEAFF. The CDR3 DNA reads TGTGCCAGCAGCTTTGTCAGGGGCACTGAAGCTTTCTTT.

As concerns this clonotype: One end of the junction fails to match germline, which may point to a read error. The V and J genes are TRBV6-6 and TRBJ1-2; D not resolved. Germline values: CDR1 MNHNY, CDR2 SVGAGI (reference sequence). This CDR3 spans 13 amino acids. The CDR3 sequence: CASSRHGTYDYTF. The CDR3 nucleotides are TGTGCCAGCAGCCGACACGGTACCTATGACTACACCTTC.

V is TRBV25-1 and J is TRBJ1-2; D might be TRBD1 (6 bases). V dropped 3 bases and J dropped 6 bases, with 11 bases sitting between them. Germline CDR1 is MGHDK and CDR2 is SYGVNS. The CDR3 has 13 residues. CDR3 sequence reads: CASSDPGQNGYTF. The CDR3, as DNA: TGTGCCAGCAGTGACCCGGGACAAAATGGCTACACCTTC.

This rearrangement joins TRBV20-1 to TRBJ1-2, with D hard to call. CDR3 size: 11 residues. The V end lost 3 bases, the J end lost 4 bases, and 6 bases lay between the germline ends. CDR1 DFQATT and CDR2 SNEGSKA come from the germline V gene (reference sequence). CDR3 DNA sequence: TGCAGTGCTAGCCGATCCTATGGCTACACCTTC. Its translation: CSASRSYGYTF.

The rearrangement joins TRBV20-1 to TRBJ1-5; 9 positions agree with TRBD1. After removal of 1 base from V and 7 bases from J, the junction contained 5 bases not matched to a gene. This CDR3 spans 14 amino acids. From germline, CDR1 is DFQATT and CDR2 SNEGSKA (reference sequence). Written as DNA, the CDR3 is TGCAGTGCTAGAGGGGACAGGGAGTACCAGCCCCAGCATTTT. It yields the protein CSARGDREYQPQHF.